A selection of T cell receptor beta chains follows, all from one sample in a study of early T cells in non-severe SARS-CoV-2 infection. TCRdb re-derived calls from the 5' RACE reads in MiXCR, one entry per CDR3 protein. The sample has tens of thousands of distinct CDR3 sequences; just under 15% are singletons. Sequencing was done on a sample of whole blood. The receptors come from an adult who was a healthcare worker with PCR-confirmed SARS-CoV-2 infection or an uninfected control (not recorded which). Both conserved end residues are part of each CDR3. The order of the fields is V gene, J gene, CDR3 protein.

V: TRBV25-1; J: TRBJ2-6; CDR3: CASSEVRGRGANVLTF
V: TRBV5-1; J: TRBJ2-1; CDR3: CASSFLAGDEQFF
V: TRBV7-9; J: TRBJ2-5; CDR3: CASSLRQQETQYF
V: TRBV12-3/TRBV12-4; J: TRBJ2-5; CDR3: CASASGSVETQYF
V: TRBV28; J: TRBJ2-1; CDR3: CASSVRTDNEQFF
V: TRBV24-1; J: TRBJ2-5; CDR3: CATSSRDKDLQETQYF
V: TRBV3-1; J: TRBJ2-5; CDR3: CASSDGGETQYF
V: TRBV4-3; J: TRBJ1-5; CDR3: CASSQVSGQRNQPQHF
V: TRBV9; J: TRBJ2-2; CDR3: CASSEPGTSGGNTGELFF
V: TRBV28; J: TRBJ2-2; CDR3: CASYRGGNTGELFF
V: TRBV3-1; J: TRBJ2-1; CDR3: CASSQDGLAGGSEQFF
V: TRBV2; J: TRBJ1-5; CDR3: CASSEEYNQPQHF
V: TRBV29-1; J: TRBJ2-1; CDR3: CSDTTGRNEQFF
V: TRBV6-5; J: TRBJ2-3; CDR3: CASSSDRDPEGYTQYF
V: TRBV28; J: TRBJ1-1; CDR3: CASRPTTGQGHTEAFF
V: TRBV23-1; J: TRBJ1-6; CDR3: CASSLPRSRGWNNSPLHF
V: TRBV6-2/TRBV6-3; J: TRBJ2-1; CDR3: CASSSILLRQFF
V: TRBV5-1; J: TRBJ2-6; CDR3: CASSLDTEMGVLTF
V: TRBV3-1; J: TRBJ2-2; CDR3: CASSPRENTGELFF
V: TRBV9; J: TRBJ1-2; CDR3: CASGGQTPNGYTF
V: TRBV9; J: TRBJ1-3; CDR3: CASSGGRFTGNTIYF
V: TRBV14; J: TRBJ2-2; CDR3: CASSQSMGPWTGELFF
V: TRBV29-1; J: TRBJ2-5; CDR3: CSVLLVRETQYF
V: TRBV20-1; J: TRBJ2-3; CDR3: CSARDGARADTQYF
V: TRBV10-3; J: TRBJ2-7; CDR3: CAIGQGYEQYF
V: TRBV27; J: TRBJ2-5; CDR3: CASSSLVRGARETQYF
V: TRBV6-6; J: TRBJ2-6; CDR3: CASSVPGANVLTF
V: TRBV20-1; J: TRBJ2-7; CDR3: CSAGAGGRYEQYF
V: TRBV6-6; J: TRBJ2-1; CDR3: CASSYGTVDEQFF
V: TRBV3-1; J: TRBJ1-6; CDR3: CASSQGDRNSPLHF
V: TRBV4-3; J: TRBJ2-2; CDR3: CASSQRARNTGELFF
V: TRBV24-1; J: TRBJ2-1; CDR3: CATSDLIGVQFF
V: TRBV11-2; J: TRBJ2-5; CDR3: CASSLDPGTGVETQYF
V: TRBV20-1; J: TRBJ2-1; CDR3: CSASIPGNEQFF
V: TRBV5-1; J: TRBJ1-1; CDR3: CASSPDRENTEAFF
V: TRBV4-1; J: TRBJ2-3; CDR3: CASSHLERDRNTDTQYF
V: TRBV5-1; J: TRBJ2-1; CDR3: CASSSTSKGFSYNEQFF
V: TRBV7-2; J: TRBJ2-2; CDR3: CASSNQDRGFLAVNTGELFF
V: TRBV10-3; J: TRBJ1-2; CDR3: CAISEGPSYGYTF
V: TRBV2; J: TRBJ1-6; CDR3: CASSLLGGPPDSPLHF